Presented here are 32 T cell receptor beta chains from one specimen sequenced in a study of blood T cell repertoires in COVID-19. The repertoire was sequenced with immunoSEQ multiplex PCR; TCRdb's copy has only in-frame clones and lacks some. The sample shows around 360,000 clones, approximately 87% of them seen only once. Specimen: peripheral blood. The source of these receptors is a woman aged 25-40 years with COVID-19, enrolled during active disease.

The J gene is TRBJ2-1, the V gene TRBV29-1; D may be TRBD1 (5 bases). V lost 3 bases, J lost 0 bases, and 18 bases lay in between. Looked up from germline, CDR1 is SQVTM and CDR2 is ANQGSEA. CDR3 length equals 17 residues. The CDR3 region is CSVEGQGPQSSYNEQFF. The CDR3 DNA reads as TGCAGCGTTGAGGGCCAGGGCCCACAGAGCTCCTACAATGAGCAGTTCTTC.

The chain has TRBV21-1 and TRBJ1-3; the D call TRBD1 from the table was never checked on the DNA. TRBV21-1 is termed a pseudogene. The CDR3 loop spans 15 amino acids. The CDR3 sequence: CAPRDRTYSGNTIYF. The CDR3 nucleotides are TGTGCCCCTCGGGACAGGACCTACTCTGGAAACACCATATATTTT.

CDR3 amino acids: CASSESTPGVVFYNEQFF. The CDR3, as DNA: TGCGCCAGCAGTGAGTCGACTCCGGGAGTGGTATTTTACAATGAGCAGTTCTTC. The V call is TRBV10-2, the J call TRBJ2-1; D might be TRBD2 (6 bases). Trimming cost V 0 bases and J 4 bases, with 19 bases left between them. The CDR3 is 18 amino acids. CDR1 WSHSY and CDR2 SAAADI come from the germline V gene.

The chain couples TRBV10-1 to TRBJ2-7; 7 bases are shared with TRBD2. Trimming at V came to 6 bases and at J to 6 bases, leaving 8 bases not matched to a gene. This CDR3 spans 13 amino acids. Germline V gene data show CDR1 as WNHNN and CDR2 as SYGVQD (reference sequence). CDR3 bases: TGCGCCAGCAGAACGGGGGGATGCTGCGAGCAGTACTTC. Translated, it gives CASRTGGCCEQYF.

The V gene is TRBV19, the J gene TRBJ2-1; TRBD2 agrees at 9 bases. Germline CDR1 is LNHDA and CDR2 is SQIVND (reference sequence). This CDR3 spans 15 amino acids. Unmatched junction bases numbered 6, after V lost 1 base and J lost 8 bases. The CDR3 region is CASSIGLAAGDEQFF. DNA for the CDR3: TGTGCCAGTAGTATAGGACTAGCGGCTGGGGATGAGCAGTTCTTC.

This chain links TRBV23-1 with TRBJ1-4, with TRBD1 matching over 10 bases. TRBV23-1 is sorted into the ORF group, with uncertain function. The trim removed 4 bases at V and 8 bases at J, leaving 25 bases unmatched. The CDR3 consists of 21 residues. CDR3 DNA sequence: TGCGCCAGCAGTCCTAAAAGGACCAAGCCGGGACAGGGGTCAGGTTGGGAAAAACTGTTTTTT. Protein: CASSPKRTKPGQGSGWEKLFF.

The chain employs TRBV5-1 and TRBJ2-1, with 12 bases matching TRBD2. CDR1 is SGHRS, CDR2 YFSETQ, per germline. With 2 bases clipped from V and 0 bases from J, the junction kept 3 bases outside the gene matches. CDR3 length equals 17 residues. The CDR3 reads CASSFRLAGVSYNEQFF. The CDR3 coding sequence is TGCGCCAGCAGCTTTCGACTAGCGGGGGTCTCCTACAATGAGCAGTTCTTC.

In this sample, this clone turned up once. J is TRBJ2-7 and V is TRBV5-1; 9 bases line up with TRBD2. This CDR3 comprises 15 residues. Germline values: CDR1 SGHRS, CDR2 YFSETQ. Trimming took 2 bases from V and 3 from J; bases not matched to a gene: 6. This CDR3 is CASSFGLAFIYEQYF. CDR3 in DNA: TGCGCCAGCAGCTTCGGACTAGCGTTCATCTACGAGCAGTACTTC.

This clone appeared once. This CDR3 reads CASSLRQGGAYGYTF. DNA for the CDR3: TGCGCCAGCAGCTTGCGACAGGGTGGTGCCTATGGCTACACCTTC. The chain employs TRBV5-1 and TRBJ1-2; 7 bases are a match to TRBD1. The V and J ends lost 1 base and 4 bases, in that order; junction bases with no gene match: 7. The germline CDR1 and CDR2 sequences are SGHRS and YFSETQ. CDR3 size: 15 residues. The full variable domain, its missing parts supplied by reference TRBV5-1 and TRBJ1-2, is KAGVTQTPRYLIKTRGQQVTLSCSPISGHRSVSWYQQTPGQGLQFLFEYFSETQRNKGNFPGRFSGRQFSNSRSEMNVSTLELGDSALYLCASSLRQGGAYGYTFGSGTRLTVV.

CDR3 nucleotides: TGCAGTGCTAGTAGGGCAGGGGAAAAACTGTTTTTT. Its protein product is CSASRAGEKLFF. The V and J genes are TRBV20-1 and TRBJ1-4, with D perhaps matching TRBD1 (5 bases). Germline V gives CDR1 DFQATT, CDR2 SNEGSKA (reference sequence). The CDR3 loop spans 12 amino acids. V lost 3 bases to trimming and J lost 8 bases, with 10 bases between them.

CDR3 sequence: CSASLAGGHTETQYF. The CDR3 DNA follows: TGCAGTGCTAGTCTAGCGGGAGGGCACACGGAGACCCAGTACTTC. This chain links TRBV20-1 with TRBJ2-5; 12 positions match TRBD2. The V gene end was trimmed by 3 bases and the J gene end by 5 bases; junction bases not matched to a gene: 7. The CDR3 has 15 amino acids. Germline V gene sequence: CDR1 DFQATT, CDR2 SNEGSKA (reference sequence).

The V call is TRBV28, the J call TRBJ1-4, with a weak D call TRBD1 (5 bases). CDR3 length: 14 residues. Germline values: CDR1 MDHEN, CDR2 SYDVKM. Trimming shortened V by 6 bases and J by 11 bases, and 19 bases separated the two germline ends. DNA of the CDR3: TGTGCCAGCAGCCGGGACGGGGGAATTGGGAAACTGTTTTTT. Translated: CASSRDGGIGKLFF.

J is TRBJ2-1 and V is TRBV6-1; TRBD1 is a possible D gene (5 bases). This CDR3 comprises 15 residues. Deletions cut 0 bases from V and 0 bases from J, with 6 bases between. Germline-derived CDR1 and CDR2 are MNHNS and SASEGT. The CDR3 DNA sequence: TGTGCCAGCAGTGAAGCCGGACACTCCTACAATGAGCAGTTCTTC. This sequence encodes CASSEAGHSYNEQFF.

This rearrangement joins TRBV11-2 to TRBJ2-2; no definite D call. Trimming shortened V by 6 bases and J by 5 bases, and 7 bases separated the two germline ends. CDR1 is SGHAT and CDR2 is FQNNGV in the germline V gene. This CDR3 contains 12 residues. The CDR3 region is CASRRLTGELFF. CDR3 coding DNA: TGTGCCAGCAGGCGACTTACCGGGGAGCTGTTTTTT.

J is TRBJ2-2 and V is TRBV19; TRBD2 is a possible D gene (6 bases). The germline gives CDR1 LNHDA, CDR2 SQIVND (reference sequence). The germline V and J ends were trimmed by 5 bases and 5 bases, with 18 bases remaining between them. CDR3 length: 16 amino acids. The CDR3 DNA is TGTGCCAGTAGTGGCGTTGCGGGATTGGGTACCGGGGAGCTGTTTTTT. Translation gives CASSGVAGLGTGELFF.

The chain links TRBV6-5 to TRBJ2-5; a possible D gene is TRBD1 (5 bases). This CDR3 comprises 14 residues. Trimming took off 10 bases at V and 0 bases at J, with 15 bases between the two ends. Germline assignment: CDR1 MNHEY and CDR2 SVGAGI. The DNA for the CDR3 is TGTGCCATCCGCCAGGGCCTGTACCAAGAGACCCAGTACTTC. Amino acid sequence: CAIRQGLYQETQYF.

This clone was seen just once. The chain combines TRBV3-1 (or the pseudogene TRBV3-2) with TRBJ1-1; D is unclear. CDR1 and CDR2 (germline): LGHDT, YNNKEL (reference sequence). The length of the CDR3 is 11 residues. Trimming removed 1 base at V and 12 bases at J, with 9 bases between. CDR3 bases: TGTGCCAGCAGCCAAGCCCGGGAAACTTTCTTT. It yields the protein CASSQARETFF.

The chain carries TRBV11-2 and TRBJ1-4; maybe TRBD1 (5 bases). Germline V gene lookup returns CDR1 SGHAT and CDR2 FQNNGV. The CDR3 loop spans 14 amino acids. Deletions cut 5 bases from V and 5 bases from J, with 12 bases between. The CDR3 is CASSPGTENEKLFF. CDR3 bases: TGTGCCAGCAGCCCCGGGACTGAGAATGAAAAACTGTTTTTT.

This chain connects TRBV24-1 to TRBJ2-3, with TRBD2 identical over 12 bases. The CDR3 totals 17 residues. Germline V gene sequence: CDR1 KGHDR, CDR2 SFDVKD. With 9 bases clipped from V and 2 bases from J, the junction kept 11 bases outside the gene matches. The CDR3, as DNA: TGTGCCACCGGCGGGACTAGCGGGTTAAAGACCACAGATACGCAGTATTTT. It yields the protein CATGGTSGLKTTDTQYF.

This chain joins TRBV7-2 and TRBJ1-6, with unresolved D. The V and J ends lost 3 bases and 9 bases respectively, with 9 bases between them. Per the germline V gene, CDR1 is SGHTA and CDR2 is FQGNSA. The CDR3 is made up of 13 amino acids. The CDR3 DNA reads TGTGCCAGCAGCTTCGACAATCTTTCACCCCTCCACTTT. Translating gives CASSFDNLSPLHF.

This sequence joins TRBV19 and TRBJ2-3, with TRBD1 matching over 7 bases. The CDR3 extends over 15 amino acids. V lost 5 bases to trimming and J lost 6 bases; unmatched junction nucleotides: 11. Germline loops: CDR1 LNHDA, CDR2 SQIVND (reference sequence). CDR3 nucleotides: TGTGCCAGTAGTCCCTCGGGCAGGGGGTCCGATACGCAGTATTTT. Translation gives CASSPSGRGSDTQYF.

V and J are TRBV29-1 and TRBJ2-2; TRBD2 might be the D (5 bases). CDR3 size: 14 residues. Germline CDR1 and CDR2: SQVTM and ANQGSEA. Trimming left V 5 bases short and J 4 bases short, with 14 bases between. CDR3 sequence (DNA): TGCAGCGTTCGTGGCGGCGGAGGCACCGGGGAGCTGTTTTTT. Translated, it gives CSVRGGGGTGELFF.

This rearrangement joins TRBV5-1 to TRBJ1-2; 8 bases line up with TRBD1. CDR1 and CDR2 (germline): SGHRS, YFSETQ. Germline trimming cut 3 bases from V and 8 bases from J; bases unmatched to any gene: 9. This CDR3 has 14 amino acids. The CDR3 region is CASSSGQGGGGYTF. CDR3 coding DNA: TGCGCCAGCAGCTCCGGACAGGGAGGTGGCGGCTACACCTTC.

The chain links TRBV12-3 or TRBV12-4 to TRBJ2-5; D unresolved. CDR3 size: 12 residues. The germline V and J ends were trimmed by 3 bases and 4 bases, with 6 bases remaining between them. In nucleotides, the CDR3 is TGTGCCAGCAGTTTCCTACGAGAGACCCAGTACTTC. Its translation is CASSFLRETQYF.

The V call is TRBV29-1, the J call TRBJ2-7, with D possibly matching TRBD2 (5 bases). V shed 0 bases and J shed 5 bases, with 8 bases lying between them. Germline V gene data show CDR1 as SQVTM and CDR2 as ANQGSEA. The CDR3 is 12 amino acids. CDR3 protein: CSVEDRGNEQYF. The CDR3 coding sequence is TGCAGCGTTGAAGATCGGGGTAACGAGCAGTACTTC.

The gene calls are TRBV20-1 and TRBJ2-1; the match to TRBD2 covers 9 bases. The CDR3 loop spans 14 amino acids. Per the germline V gene, CDR1 is DFQATT and CDR2 is SNEGSKA (reference sequence). Trimming at V came to 3 bases and at J to 5 bases, leaving 5 bases not matched to a gene. The CDR3 sequence: CSASDSGRNNEQFF. Here the CDR3 DNA reads TGCAGTGCTAGTGACAGCGGGAGGAACAATGAGCAGTTCTTC.

This clone was observed a single time. V is TRBV28 and J is TRBJ2-4; possible D gene TRBD1, 5 bases. The germline CDR1 and CDR2 sequences are MDHEN and SYDVKM. The CDR3 runs 13 residues. V was cut by 3 bases and J by 4 bases, with 7 bases left in between. CDR3 sequence reads: CASSFAGKNIQYF. Written as DNA, the CDR3 is TGTGCCAGCAGTTTTGCAGGGAAAAACATTCAGTACTTC.

This clone was recorded a few times. The V call is TRBV7-6, the J call TRBJ2-7; the match to TRBD2 covers 8 bases. CDR3 length: 16 residues. Unmatched junction bases numbered 15, after V lost 5 bases and J lost 6 bases. Looked up from germline, CDR1 is SGHVS and CDR2 is FNYEAQ. CDR3 in amino acids: CASSQPAGAGSSEQYF. CDR3 in DNA: TGTGCCAGCAGCCAACCAGCGGGAGCAGGGAGCTCCGAGCAGTACTTC. The complete variable domain, with remaining parts taken from reference TRBV7-6 and TRBJ2-7, reads GAGVSQSPRYKVTKRGQDVALRCDPISGHVSLYWYRQALGQGPEFLTYFNYEAQQDKSGLPNDRFSAERPEGSISTLTIQRTEQRDSAMYRCASSQPAGAGSSEQYFGPGTRLTVT.

This clone was counted once. The chain recombines TRBV3-1 (or the pseudogene TRBV3-2) with TRBJ2-2; D not certain. The V gene's germline CDR1 is LGHDT and CDR2 YNNKEL (reference sequence). This CDR3 spans 16 amino acids. V was pared by 4 bases and J by 0 bases, with 12 bases between. The DNA for the CDR3 is TGTGCCAGCAGCCGAGGTGAGCTGGCGAACACCGGGGAGCTGTTTTTT. This encodes CASSRGELANTGELFF.

V usage is TRBV18 and J usage is TRBJ1-1; 9 nucleotides align to TRBD1. The trim removed 6 bases at V and 4 bases at J, leaving 6 bases unmatched. CDR1 KGHSH and CDR2 LQKENI come from the germline V gene. This CDR3 is 14 amino acids long. The CDR3 coding sequence is TGTGCCAGCTCCACAGGGGGCGGGAGCACTGAAGCTTTCTTT. Translation: CASSTGGGSTEAFF.

The J gene is TRBJ2-2, the V gene TRBV2; 14 bases are shared with TRBD2. The CDR3 has 19 residues. V gave up 6 bases and J gave up 3 bases; unmatched junction bases: 12. The germline V gene encodes CDR1 SNHLY and CDR2 FYNNEI. The CDR3 DNA is TGTGCCAGCAGGAACCCGGGACTAGCGGGAGTCGGGTACACCGGGGAGCTGTTTTTT. Its translation: CASRNPGLAGVGYTGELFF. The full variable domain, in which reference TRBV2 and TRBJ2-2 provide the parts outside the CDR3, is EPEVTQTPSHQVTQMGQEVILRCVPISNHLYFYWYRQILGQKVEFLVSFYNNEISEKSEIFDDQFSVERPDGSNFTLKIRSTKLEDSAMYFCASRNPGLAGVGYTGELFFGEGSRLTVL.

V gene TRBV5-1 combines with J gene TRBJ2-3, with D maybe TRBD2 (6 bases). V gave up 1 base and J gave up 9 bases, with 15 bases separating them. Germline-derived CDR1 and CDR2 are SGHRS and YFSETQ. The CDR3 length is 14 residues. The CDR3: CASSLNPGARTQYF. The CDR3 DNA follows: TGCGCCAGCAGCTTGAACCCGGGAGCGAGAACGCAGTATTTT.